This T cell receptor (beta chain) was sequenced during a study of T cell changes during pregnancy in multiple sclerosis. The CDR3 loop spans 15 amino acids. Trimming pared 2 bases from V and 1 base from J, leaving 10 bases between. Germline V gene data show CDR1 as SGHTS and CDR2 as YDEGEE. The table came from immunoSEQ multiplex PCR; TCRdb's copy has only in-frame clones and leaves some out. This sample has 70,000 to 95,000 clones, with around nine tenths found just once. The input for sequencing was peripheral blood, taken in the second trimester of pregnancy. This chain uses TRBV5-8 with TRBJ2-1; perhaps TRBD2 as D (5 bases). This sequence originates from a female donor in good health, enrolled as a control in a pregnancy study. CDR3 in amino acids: CASSFSGGSYNEQFF. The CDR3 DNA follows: TGTGCCAGCAGCTTCAGCGGCGGGTCCTACAATGAGCAGTTCTTC.